These 17 T cell receptor beta chains were sequenced from one sample in a study of blood T cell repertoires in COVID-19. Only in-frame clones appear in the TCRdb table, and some are missing; sequencing was by immunoSEQ multiplex PCR. The data hold 80,000 to 100,000 clones, with approximately 90% observed a single time. Sequencing used peripheral blood. These receptors were taken from a human donor with active COVID-19. The donor label of this sample is uncertain.

The rearrangement uses TRBV20-1 and TRBJ2-1, with TRBD2 as a possible D gene (6 bases). The CDR3 runs 14 residues. CDR1 and CDR2 from the germline V gene are DFQATT and SNEGSKA (reference sequence). Trimming pared 3 bases from V and 8 bases from J, leaving 17 bases between. CDR3 nucleotide sequence: TGCAGTGCTAGTGAGCCCGGGGGAGGATATGAGCAGTTCTTC. It encodes CSASEPGGGYEQFF.

The chain is built from TRBV5-6 and TRBJ2-2; possible D gene TRBD1, 6 bases. Trimming removed 4 bases at V and 2 bases at J, with 12 bases between. The length of the CDR3 is 15 residues. Germline-derived CDR1 and CDR2 are SGHDT and YYEEEE. The CDR3 nucleotides read TGTGCCAGCAGCCCCGGACAGACAAACACCGGGGAGCTGTTTTTT. Its protein is CASSPGQTNTGELFF.

This clone has a count of ten or more. The chain carries TRBV7-2 and TRBJ2-1; 10 positions match TRBD2. Germline CDR1 is SGHTA and CDR2 is FQGNSA. The trim removed 1 base at V and 5 bases at J, leaving 8 bases unmatched. CDR3 length: 17 amino acids. The CDR3 DNA reads as TGTGCCAGCAGCTTAGAGAGCGGGGGGGCTTCCGACAATGAGCAGTTCTTC. It codes for CASSLESGGASDNEQFF.

This clone showed up just a few times. The chain has TRBV6-5 and TRBJ1-1; D call uncertain. CDR3 length: 13 amino acids. Germline CDR1 reads MNHEY; CDR2 reads SVGAGI. The germline V and J ends were trimmed by 3 bases and 4 bases, with 9 bases remaining between them. In DNA, the CDR3 is TGTGCCAGCAGTTATTCTCTGGCCACTGAAGCTTTCTTT. The encoded protein is CASSYSLATEAFF.

This chain uses TRBV2 with TRBJ2-3; TRBD2 matches 10 bases. The junction had 3 bases not matched to a gene; V was cut back by 5 bases and J by 1 base. This CDR3 is 15 amino acids long. Germline CDR1 is SNHLY and CDR2 is FYNNEI. Here the CDR3 DNA reads TGTGCCAGCAGTACTAGCGGGGAGGGCACAGATACGCAGTATTTT. Translated, it gives CASSTSGEGTDTQYF.

The J gene is TRBJ1-4, the V gene TRBV4-3, with no clear D. V lost 3 bases, J lost 8 bases, and 10 bases lay in between. Germline V gives CDR1 LGHNA, CDR2 YSLEER. CDR3 size: 13 residues. The CDR3 sequence is CASSHVAREKLFF. Here the CDR3 DNA reads TGCGCCAGCAGCCATGTCGCGAGAGAAAAACTGTTTTTT.

The genes are TRBV7-9 and TRBJ1-4; 10 positions agree with TRBD1. This CDR3 has 15 residues. Trimming cost V 5 bases and J 8 bases; bases outside gene matches: 8. Germline CDR1 and CDR2: SEHNR and FQNEAQ (reference sequence). CDR3 sequence reads: CASSRSTGGSEKLFF. For the CDR3, the DNA is TGTGCCAGCAGCCGATCGACAGGGGGCAGCGAAAAACTGTTTTTT.

This chain uses TRBV12-3 or TRBV12-4 with TRBJ2-1; 8 bases agree with TRBD2. The CDR3 has 13 residues. V lost 5 bases, J lost 8 bases, and 5 bases stayed unmatched. The CDR3 protein is CASSPTSEDEQFF. CDR3 DNA sequence: TGTGCCAGCAGTCCGACTAGCGAAGATGAGCAGTTCTTC.

V and J are TRBV5-1 and TRBJ2-5, with 7 positions matching TRBD1. Germline V CDR1 and CDR2: SGHRS, YFSETQ. V shed 0 bases, J shed 3 bases, and the junction held 2 bases outside the gene matches. The CDR3 has 14 residues. The CDR3: CASSLGQGEETQYF. CDR3 in DNA: TGCGCCAGCAGCTTGGGACAGGGTGAAGAGACCCAGTACTTC.

The gene calls are TRBV18 and TRBJ2-1; 9 bases align to TRBD1. The CDR3 runs 15 residues. Looked up from germline, CDR1 is KGHSH and CDR2 is LQKENI. The ends lost 3 bases at V and 0 bases at J; junction bases unmatched: 0. CDR3 nucleotide sequence: TGTGCCAGCTCACCGGGACAGGGCTCCTACAATGAGCAGTTCTTC. As protein: CASSPGQGSYNEQFF. The whole variable domain, remainder taken from reference TRBV18 and TRBJ2-1, is NAGVMQNPRHLVRRRGQEARLRCSPMKGHSHVYWYRQLPEEGLKFMVYLQKENIIDESGMPKERFSAEFPKEGPSILRIQQVVRGDSAAYFCASSPGQGSYNEQFFGPGTRLTVL.

The chain links TRBV4-2 to TRBJ1-6; tentatively, D is TRBD1 (6 bases). Per the germline V gene, CDR1 is LGHNA and CDR2 is YNFKEQ. The CDR3 spans 15 residues. CDR3 DNA sequence: TGTGCTTCACAGGGAGCTGCAGGGGCCAATTCACCCCTCCACTTT. Translation gives CASQGAAGANSPLHF.

V and J are TRBV2 and TRBJ2-5; a weak D match, TRBD1 (5 bases). Trimming pared 4 bases from V and 5 bases from J, leaving 14 bases between. This CDR3 is built from 14 residues. The germline V gene encodes CDR1 SNHLY and CDR2 FYNNEI. CDR3 sequence reads: CASSGEGAGETQYF. The CDR3, as DNA: TGTGCCAGCAGTGGAGAAGGGGCAGGGGAGACCCAGTACTTC.

This clone was detected once. This rearrangement joins TRBV4-1 to TRBJ2-1; TRBD2 matches 10 bases. Trimming at V came to 0 bases and at J to 7 bases, leaving 6 bases not matched to a gene. CDR3 size: 16 residues. Looked up from germline, CDR1 is MGHRA and CDR2 is YSYEKL. As DNA, the CDR3 is TGCGCCAGCAGCCAAGAAGGGAGAGCGGGGGGGAATGAGCAGTTCTTC. It specifies CASSQEGRAGGNEQFF.

The rearrangement uses TRBV18 and TRBJ1-2, with TRBD1 matching 8 bases. The CDR3 length is 17 residues. V trimming: 2 bases; J trimming: 1 base; junction bases outside the gene matches: 9. The germline CDR1 and CDR2 sequences are KGHSH and LQKENI. The CDR3 nucleotides are TGTGCCAGCTCACCATACGGGGGACAGGATCTTAACTATGGCTACACCTTC. Protein sequence: CASSPYGGQDLNYGYTF.

The V and J genes are TRBV7-2 and TRBJ2-3, with 8 bases matching TRBD2. The CDR3 is 16 amino acids. V lost 4 bases, J lost 1 base, and 7 bases stayed unmatched. CDR1 and CDR2 (germline): SGHTA, FQGNSA. The CDR3 loop reads CASSSLPGLGTDTQYF. The CDR3 DNA reads TGTGCCAGCAGCTCTTTACCGGGACTAGGCACAGATACGCAGTATTTT.

The chain is built from TRBV7-3 and TRBJ1-4; 7 positions match TRBD1. CDR3 length: 16 amino acids. The V gene's germline CDR1 is SGHTA and CDR2 FQGTGA. V shed 2 bases, J shed 0 bases, and the junction held 3 bases outside the gene matches. CDR3 sequence (DNA): TGTGCCAGCAGCTTAGTACAGGGGTCAACTAATGAAAAACTGTTTTTT. Its protein is CASSLVQGSTNEKLFF.

The chain links TRBV7-8 to TRBJ1-5, with 9 bases identical to TRBD1. Germline V CDR1 and CDR2: SGHVS, FQNEAQ. CDR3 length: 14 residues. V lost 5 bases to trimming and J lost 5 bases; unmatched junction nucleotides: 4. CDR3 nucleotide sequence: TGTGCCAGCAGCAGGGGACAGGGCGATCAGCCCCAGCATTTT. It codes for CASSRGQGDQPQHF.